The source of this T cell receptor beta chain is a study of blood T cells in healthy people across ages. Sample-barcoded 5' priming and a J-beta primer mix drove a second PCR of roughly 7 to 11 cycles. Per sample, CDR3-containing paired-end reads numbered at least 2.5 million. TCRdb re-called the 5' RACE reads through MiXCR, storing one row per CDR3 protein. The sample lists hundreds of thousands of distinct CDR3 sequences, roughly 32% occurring once. Germline V gives CDR1 SGHNT, CDR2 YENEEA. Between the trimmed V and J ends, which lost 5 bases and 2 bases, there was a span of 13 bases. There are 15 residues in the CDR3. Researchers isolated at least 6 million PBMCs per sample.

The V call is TRBV11-3, the J call TRBJ2-1; D is possibly TRBD1 (5 bases). The sequence was obtained from a woman of 80 years or more in good health. The sample was blood. CDR3 DNA sequence: TGTGCCAGCAGCCCCAGGACATCCACCTACAATGAGCAGTTCTTC. It yields the protein CASSPRTSTYNEQFF. Together with reference TRBV11-3 and TRBJ2-1, the CDR3 gives the full variable domain: EAGVVQSPRYKIIEKKQPVAFWCNPISGHNTLYWYLQNLGQGPELLIRYENEEAVDDSQLPKDRFSAERLKGVDSTLKIQPAELGDSAVYLCASSPRTSTYNEQFFGPGTRLTVL.